These 25 T cell receptor beta chains were sequenced from one sample in a study of cytomegalovirus exposure and HLA in healthy donors. The PCR contained 60 Vbeta and 13 Jbeta primers. Sequenced by immunoSEQ multiplex PCR; TCRdb stores in-frame clones only, minus some. The repertoire consists of under 150,000 clones, with 70% to 90% occurring once and the leading ten covering more than 1.5%. The sample taken for sequencing was PBMCs. Source of these receptors: a boy aged 5-17 years in good health and CMV-seronegative.

In this sample, this clone turned up a few times. The V and J genes are TRBV7-9 and TRBJ2-1, with 9 bases that match TRBD2. The CDR3 loop spans 17 amino acids. Germline V gene sequence: CDR1 SEHNR, CDR2 FQNEAQ (reference sequence). The V gene end was trimmed by 1 base and the J gene end by 6 bases; junction bases not matched to a gene: 10. Written as DNA, the CDR3 is TGTGCCAGCAGCTTAGGGAGTAGCGGGAGCGCGCGCAATGAGCAGTTCTTC. This gives the protein CASSLGSSGSARNEQFF.

This clone was detected only a few times. Germline and junction disagree at one end, which may indicate a read error. The chain combines TRBV6-6 with TRBJ1-4, with 7 bases matching TRBD1. CDR3 length equals 14 residues. Germline CDR1 and CDR2: MNHNY and SVGAGI (reference sequence). In DNA, the CDR3 is TGTGCCAGCAGAATGGGACAGACTACTGAAAAACTGTTTTTT. Its translation: CASRMGQTTEKLFF.

This rearrangement joins TRBV7-2 to TRBJ1-1; no firm D call. This CDR3 region has 15 residues. V lost 5 bases and J lost 0, with 13 bases in between. From germline, CDR1 is SGHTA and CDR2 FQGNSA. The CDR3 protein is CASSPHRRVNTEAFF. CDR3 bases: TGTGCCAGCAGCCCTCACCGTCGGGTGAACACTGAAGCTTTCTTT.

This sequence joins TRBV14 and TRBJ2-1; D possibly corresponds to TRBD2 (6 bases). The germline V and J ends were trimmed by 6 bases and 5 bases, with 11 bases remaining between them. The germline gives CDR1 SGHDN, CDR2 FVKESK. The CDR3 is made up of 13 amino acids. The CDR3 DNA follows: TGTGCCAGCAGACACGGGGGTCACAATGAGCAGTTCTTC. Encoded protein: CASRHGGHNEQFF.

The gene calls are TRBV19 and TRBJ1-5, with D hard to call. Between the trimmed V and J ends, which lost 3 bases and 7 bases, there was a span of 7 bases. CDR1 and CDR2 (germline): LNHDA, SQIVND (reference sequence). This CDR3 comprises 12 residues. The CDR3 bases are TGTGCCAGTAGTATCCCTCCCCAGCCCCAGCATTTT. It yields the protein CASSIPPQPQHF.

The rearrangement uses TRBV7-2 and TRBJ2-1, with 11 positions matching TRBD2. Germline V gene lookup returns CDR1 SGHTA and CDR2 FQGNSA. This CDR3 spans 17 amino acids. V lost 5 bases and J lost 7; bases outside the gene matches: 13. The CDR3 loop is CASSTVGSGRARNEQFF. In DNA form, the CDR3 reads TGTGCCAGCAGCACAGTAGGTAGCGGGAGGGCCAGAAATGAGCAGTTCTTC.

This clone showed up just once. The CDR3 sequence is CASSYLRDLYNEQFF. The CDR3 nucleotides read TGTGCCAGCAGTTACTTGCGGGACCTTTACAATGAGCAGTTCTTC. The chain uses TRBV6-5 and TRBJ2-1, with a possible D match to TRBD2 (6 bases). Trimming pared 1 base from V and 4 bases from J, leaving 11 bases between. The V gene's germline CDR1 is MNHEY and CDR2 SVGAGI. The CDR3 loop spans 15 amino acids.

The rearrangement uses TRBV5-4 and TRBJ2-3; D call uncertain. Germline V gene lookup returns CDR1 SGHNT and CDR2 YYREEE (reference sequence). The V and J ends lost 5 bases and 1 base respectively, with 8 bases between them. CDR3 length: 13 residues. The CDR3 spells CASSLPGTDTQYF. CDR3 nucleotide sequence: TGTGCCAGCAGTCTGCCAGGCACAGATACGCAGTATTTT.

The chain has TRBV5-1 and TRBJ2-7, with TRBD1 matching over 7 bases. V gave up 5 bases and J gave up 2 bases; unmatched junction bases: 4. The CDR3 is 13 amino acids. In germline, CDR1 is SGHRS, CDR2 YFSETQ. The CDR3 DNA reads TGCGCCAGCAGTTCCGGGACAGCCTACGAGCAGTACTTC. As protein: CASSSGTAYEQYF.

The chain uses TRBV7-2 and TRBJ2-7, with D possibly being TRBD2 (5 bases). V dropped 1 base and J dropped 7 bases, with 14 bases sitting between them. There are 14 residues in the CDR3. Germline loops: CDR1 SGHTA, CDR2 FQGNSA. CDR3 coding DNA: TGTGCCAGCAGCTTAGAGGCGGGCGTGGAGGAGCAGTACTTC. Its protein product is CASSLEAGVEEQYF. Combining the CDR3 with reference TRBV7-2 and TRBJ2-7 gives the whole variable domain GAGVSQSPSNKVTEKGKDVELRCDPISGHTALYWYRQSLGQGLEFLIYFQGNSAPDKSGLPSDRFSAERTGGSVSTLTIQRTQQEDSAVYLCASSLEAGVEEQYFGPGTRLTVT.

The chain recombines TRBV7-9 with TRBJ2-5; perhaps TRBD2 as D (5 bases). CDR3 length equals 14 residues. Germline CDR1 and CDR2: SEHNR and FQNEAQ (reference sequence). V lost 5 bases to trimming and J lost 4 bases, with 14 bases between them. The CDR3 spells CASSRTPAGETQYF. The CDR3 DNA reads TGTGCCAGCAGCCGGACTCCTGCGGGAGAGACCCAGTACTTC.

The V and J genes are TRBV27 and TRBJ2-1, with D perhaps matching TRBD2 (6 bases). V was pared by 3 bases and J by 9 bases, with 12 bases between. Germline CDR1 and CDR2: MNHEY and SMNVEV (reference sequence). The CDR3 sequence is 13 residues long. CDR3 residues: CASSLAGRREQFF. CDR3 nucleotide sequence: TGTGCCAGCAGTTTGGCGGGGAGGCGTGAGCAGTTCTTC.

This chain links TRBV18 with TRBJ2-2, with D uncertain. The ends were cut back, 2 bases at V and 4 bases at J, with 5 bases in the middle. Germline assignment: CDR1 KGHSH and CDR2 LQKENI. This CDR3 has 13 amino acids. DNA for the CDR3: TGTGCCAGCTCACCATCGCGCACCGGGGAGCTGTTTTTT. This codes for CASSPSRTGELFF.

The chain joins TRBV4-3 to TRBJ1-1; tentative D call: TRBD1 (6 bases). Trimming removed 0 bases at V and 1 base at J, with 9 bases between. The CDR3 has 15 residues. The V gene's germline CDR1 is LGHNA and CDR2 YSLEER. The CDR3 sequence: CASSQEGGRNTEAFF. DNA for the CDR3: TGCGCCAGCAGCCAAGAGGGGGGGCGGAACACTGAAGCTTTCTTT.

This rearrangement joins TRBV6-1 to TRBJ2-7; 8 positions agree with TRBD1. This CDR3 comprises 14 residues. Germline trimming cut 4 bases from V and 5 bases from J; bases unmatched to any gene: 7. CDR1 and CDR2 from the germline V gene are MNHNS and SASEGT. The CDR3 protein is CASSVGTGLDEQYF. DNA for the CDR3: TGTGCCAGCAGTGTCGGGACAGGTCTAGACGAGCAGTACTTC.

The rearrangement links TRBV6-1 to TRBJ2-1, with D hard to call. The CDR3 is 13 amino acids. Trimming removed 1 base from V and 8 bases from J, with 9 bases in between. Looked up from germline, CDR1 is MNHNS and CDR2 is SASEGT. The CDR3 region is CASSEVGYDEQFF. The CDR3, as DNA: TGTGCCAGCAGTGAAGTCGGGTACGATGAGCAGTTCTTC.

This clone was found once. V usage is TRBV6-1 and J usage is TRBJ1-2, with D maybe TRBD1 (5 bases). Germline CDR1 and CDR2: MNHNS and SASEGT. The CDR3 covers 13 residues. V lost 7 bases and J lost 3, with 12 bases in between. The CDR3, as DNA: TGTGCCAGCACCGAAACGGGGGACTATGGCTACACCTTC. Its translation is CASTETGDYGYTF.

This clone was seen just once. Here the CDR3 reads CASSSRTSGSADTQYF. The CDR3 region has the DNA TGTGCCAGCAGCTCCCGGACTAGCGGGAGTGCAGATACGCAGTATTTT. The V and J genes are TRBV5-4 and TRBJ2-3; 13 bases match TRBD2. The CDR3 loop spans 16 amino acids. The germline gives CDR1 SGHNT, CDR2 YYREEE (reference sequence). Trimming at V came to 3 bases and at J to 4 bases, leaving 5 bases not matched to a gene.

The CDR3 spells CASSVVARETQYF. The CDR3 DNA follows: TGTGCCAGCAGCGTAGTAGCTAGAGAGACCCAGTACTTC. The V gene is TRBV9, the J gene TRBJ2-5, with no clear D. Looked up from germline, CDR1 is SGDLS and CDR2 is YYNGEE. The CDR3 runs 13 residues. Trimming shortened V by 0 bases and J by 4 bases, and 7 bases separated the two germline ends.

J is TRBJ2-1 and V is TRBV4-2; weak D call: TRBD2 (6 bases). Deletions cut 4 bases from V and 4 bases from J, with 23 bases between. The CDR3 totals 18 residues. Germline V gives CDR1 LGHNA, CDR2 YNFKEQ. In DNA form, the CDR3 reads TGTGCCAGCAGCCTAGCACCCGTTAGCGGCCGCCCTTACAATGAGCAGTTCTTC. Residues: CASSLAPVSGRPYNEQFF.

This rearrangement joins TRBV2 to TRBJ2-2; D may be TRBD2 (6 bases). This CDR3 is built from 15 residues. In germline, CDR1 is SNHLY, CDR2 FYNNEI. V was cut by 6 bases and J by 3 bases, with 14 bases left in between. CDR3 bases: TGTGCCAGCAGGGTCGGAGGGGCGTACACCGGGGAGCTGTTTTTT. It translates to CASRVGGAYTGELFF.

V gene TRBV7-9 combines with J gene TRBJ2-1, with 10 nucleotides matching TRBD2. This CDR3 spans 15 amino acids. Germline V gene lookup returns CDR1 SEHNR and CDR2 FQNEAQ (reference sequence). Unmatched junction bases numbered 8, after V lost 5 bases and J lost 7 bases. CDR3 sequence: CASSLTGLAENEQFF. As DNA, the CDR3 is TGTGCCAGCAGCCTAACAGGACTAGCGGAGAATGAGCAGTTCTTC.

This clone was recorded a few times. The chain couples TRBV5-6 to TRBJ1-3, with TRBD1 as a possible D gene (6 bases). V was trimmed by 4 bases and J by 3 bases, leaving 14 bases between them. Germline assignment: CDR1 SGHDT and CDR2 YYEEEE. The CDR3 contains 15 residues. CDR3 sequence: CASSATQGSGNTIYF. The CDR3 nucleotides are TGTGCCAGCAGCGCCACACAGGGTAGTGGAAACACCATATATTTT.

This clone appeared once. The rearrangement joins TRBV19 to TRBJ1-5; D ambiguous. CDR3 length: 12 residues. The V end was cut by 6 bases, the J end by 5 bases, with 8 bases between. CDR1 and CDR2 (germline): LNHDA, SQIVND (reference sequence). CDR3 bases: TGTGCCAGTAGCCTATTAGATCAGCCCCAGCATTTT. Encoded protein: CASSLLDQPQHF.

The J gene is TRBJ1-2, the V gene TRBV4-3, with D maybe TRBD1 (6 bases). The V end was cut by 0 bases, the J end by 5 bases, with 19 bases between. The CDR3 has 17 residues. Germline V gene data show CDR1 as LGHNA and CDR2 as YSLEER. The CDR3 nucleotides are TGCGCCAGCAGCCAAGAGCGGGGGGCACCATTCCTATATGGCTACACCTTC. This codes for CASSQERGAPFLYGYTF.